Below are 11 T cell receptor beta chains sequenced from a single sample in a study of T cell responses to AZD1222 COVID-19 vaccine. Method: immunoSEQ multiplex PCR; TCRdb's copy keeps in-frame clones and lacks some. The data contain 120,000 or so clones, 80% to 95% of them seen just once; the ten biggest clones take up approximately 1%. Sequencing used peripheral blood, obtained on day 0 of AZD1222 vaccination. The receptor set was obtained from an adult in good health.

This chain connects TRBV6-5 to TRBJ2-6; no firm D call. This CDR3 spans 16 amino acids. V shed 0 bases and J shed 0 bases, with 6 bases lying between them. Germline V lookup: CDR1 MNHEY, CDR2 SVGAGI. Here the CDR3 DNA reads TGTGCCAGCAGTTACTCGGGTCCCTCTGGGGCCAACGTCCTGACTTTC. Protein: CASSYSGPSGANVLTF.

CDR3 region: CASSSLRGRGMNTEAFF. The DNA for the CDR3 is TGTGCCAGCAGTTCCCTGAGGGGGCGGGGAATGAACACTGAAGCTTTCTTT. This chain connects TRBV27 to TRBJ1-1; 7 nucleotides agree with TRBD1. Germline CDR1 reads MNHEY; CDR2 reads SMNVEV (reference sequence). After removal of 4 bases from V and 0 bases from J, the junction contained 11 bases not matched to a gene. The CDR3 is 17 amino acids.

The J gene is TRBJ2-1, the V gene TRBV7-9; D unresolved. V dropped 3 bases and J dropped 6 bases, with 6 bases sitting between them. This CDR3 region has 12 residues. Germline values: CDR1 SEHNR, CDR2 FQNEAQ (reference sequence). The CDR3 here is CASSLLVNEQFF. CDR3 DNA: TGTGCCAGCAGCTTGTTAGTCAATGAGCAGTTCTTC.

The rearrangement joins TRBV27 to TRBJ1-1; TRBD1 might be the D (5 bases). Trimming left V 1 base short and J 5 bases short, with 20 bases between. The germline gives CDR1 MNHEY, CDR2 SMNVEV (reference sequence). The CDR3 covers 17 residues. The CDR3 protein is CASSLLAGITRGTEAFF. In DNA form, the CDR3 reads TGTGCCAGCAGTTTATTGGCCGGTATTACAAGGGGAACTGAAGCTTTCTTT.

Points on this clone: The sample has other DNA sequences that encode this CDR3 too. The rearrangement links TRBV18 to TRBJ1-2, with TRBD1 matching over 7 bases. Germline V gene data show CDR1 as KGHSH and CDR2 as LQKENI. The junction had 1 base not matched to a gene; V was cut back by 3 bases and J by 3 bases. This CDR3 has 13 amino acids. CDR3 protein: CASSPDRDYGYTF. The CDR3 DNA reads TGTGCCAGCTCACCCGACAGGGACTATGGCTACACCTTC. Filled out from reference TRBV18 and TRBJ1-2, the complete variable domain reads NAGVMQNPRHLVRRRGQEARLRCSPMKGHSHVYWYRQLPEEGLKFMVYLQKENIIDESGMPKERFSAEFPKEGPSILRIQQVVRGDSAAYFCASSPDRDYGYTFGSGTRLTVV.

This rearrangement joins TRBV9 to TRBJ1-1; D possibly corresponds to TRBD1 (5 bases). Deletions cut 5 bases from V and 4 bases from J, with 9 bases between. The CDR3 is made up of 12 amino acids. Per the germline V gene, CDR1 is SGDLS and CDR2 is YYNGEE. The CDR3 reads CASSRGGTEAFF. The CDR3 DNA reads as TGTGCCAGCAGTCGGGGCGGCACTGAAGCTTTCTTT. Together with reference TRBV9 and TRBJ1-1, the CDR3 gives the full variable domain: DSGVTQTPKHLITATGQRVTLRCSPRSGDLSVYWYQQSLDQGLQFLIQYYNGEERAKGNILERFSAQQFPDLHSELNLSSLELGDSALYFCASSRGGTEAFFGQGTRLTVV.

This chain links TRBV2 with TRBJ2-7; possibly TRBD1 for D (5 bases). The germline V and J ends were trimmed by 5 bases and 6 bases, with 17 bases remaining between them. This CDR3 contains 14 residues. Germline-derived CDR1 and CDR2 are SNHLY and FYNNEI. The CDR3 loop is CASSIQPGLVEQYF. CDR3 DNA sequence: TGTGCCAGCAGTATCCAGCCAGGGCTCGTCGAGCAGTACTTC.

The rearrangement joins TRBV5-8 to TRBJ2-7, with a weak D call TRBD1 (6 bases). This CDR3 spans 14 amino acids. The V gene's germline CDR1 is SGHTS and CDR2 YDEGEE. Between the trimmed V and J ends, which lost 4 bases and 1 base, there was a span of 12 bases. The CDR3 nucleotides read TGTGCCAGCAGCCACTCGACAGGTTCCTACGAGCAGTACTTC. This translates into CASSHSTGSYEQYF.

The CDR3 nucleotides read TGTGCCAGCAGCCCCCGAACTAGCGGAGCCCAAGATACGCAGTATTTT. Translated: CASSPRTSGAQDTQYF. The chain joins TRBV7-2 to TRBJ2-3; TRBD2 matches 8 bases. Germline V gene lookup returns CDR1 SGHTA and CDR2 FQGNSA. V shed 5 bases, J shed 5 bases, and the junction held 12 bases outside the gene matches. The CDR3 is 16 residues long.

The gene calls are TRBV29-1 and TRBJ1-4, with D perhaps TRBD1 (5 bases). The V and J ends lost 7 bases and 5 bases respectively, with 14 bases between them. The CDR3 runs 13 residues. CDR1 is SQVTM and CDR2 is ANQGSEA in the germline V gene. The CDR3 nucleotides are TGCAGCGGGGGAACAGGTCCAAATGAAAAACTGTTTTTT. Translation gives CSGGTGPNEKLFF.

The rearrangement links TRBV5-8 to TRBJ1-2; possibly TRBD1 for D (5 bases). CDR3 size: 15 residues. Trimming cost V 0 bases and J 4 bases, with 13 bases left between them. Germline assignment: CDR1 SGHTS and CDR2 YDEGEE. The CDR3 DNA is TGTGCCAGCAGCTTGGGACTGGGACCGGTCTATGGCTACACCTTC. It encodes CASSLGLGPVYGYTF.